The clone carrying this T cell receptor (beta chain) came up a few times. Antigen unknown. Per germline, CDR1 LNHDA and CDR2 SQIVND (reference sequence). The CDR3 spans 13 residues. Between the trimmed V and J ends, which lost 5 bases and 5 bases, there was a span of 12 bases. These data originate in a study of cytomegalovirus exposure and HLA in healthy donors. General study findings and limits: What TCR beta sequences reportedly achieved was accurate prediction of HLA-A and HLA-B alleles in most subjects. A later analysis showed that HLA-associated TCR beta chains had undergone more clonal expansion than equally common others.

PCR amplification relied on 60 Vbeta primers (plus 13 Jbeta primers). Assay: immunoSEQ multiplex PCR; the TCRdb copy retains only in-frame clones and omits some. Among approximately 97,000 clones listed, around 63% were seen once. The TCR sequence derives from a human donor in good health. Sequencing was done on a sample of PBMCs. The J gene is TRBJ1-1, the V gene TRBV19; weak D call: TRBD1 (5 bases). CDR3 sequence reads: CASSGRGGTEAFF. The CDR3 DNA reads TGTGCCAGTAGTGGGCGGGGGGGGACTGAAGCTTTCTTT.